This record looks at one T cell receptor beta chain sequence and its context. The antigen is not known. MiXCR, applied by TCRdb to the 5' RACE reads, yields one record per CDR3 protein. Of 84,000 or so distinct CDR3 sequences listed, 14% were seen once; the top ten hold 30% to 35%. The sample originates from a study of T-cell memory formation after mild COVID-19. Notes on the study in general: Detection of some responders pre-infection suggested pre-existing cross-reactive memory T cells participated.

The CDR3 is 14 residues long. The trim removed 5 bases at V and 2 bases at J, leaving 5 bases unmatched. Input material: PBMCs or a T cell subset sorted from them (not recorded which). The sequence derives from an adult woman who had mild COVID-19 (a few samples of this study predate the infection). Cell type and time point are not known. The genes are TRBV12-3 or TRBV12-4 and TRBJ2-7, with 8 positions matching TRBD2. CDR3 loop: CASSPSGGPYEQYF. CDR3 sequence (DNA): TGTGCCAGCAGTCCCTCGGGGGGGCCCTACGAGCAGTACTTC.